Each of the 31 T cell receptor beta chains below was sequenced from the same sample in a study of T cells in Graves' hyperthyroidism and ophthalmopathy. Amplification yielded TCR beta CDR3 regions, with RNA transcripts as the source. With the HTBI primer set, the TCR CDR3 went through a first round of RT-PCR. TCRdb itself ran the multiplex PCR reads through MiXCR, one entry per CDR3 protein. The sample has approximately 400,000 distinct CDR3 sequences; roughly 15% are singletons. The material sequenced was blood. The receptors stem from a woman in her thirties with Graves' ophthalmopathy.

This clonotype has a count of ten or more. This chain uses TRBV7-9 with TRBJ1-2; D gene unclear. This CDR3 spans 13 amino acids. Germline-derived CDR1 and CDR2 are SEHNR and FQNEAQ (reference sequence). Trimming took off 5 bases at V and 1 base at J, with 8 bases between the two ends. The CDR3 spells CASSPYFNYGYTF. DNA for the CDR3: TGTGCCAGCAGCCCCTACTTTAACTATGGCTACACCTTC.

This clonotype showed up many times. Here the CDR3 DNA reads TGCGCCAGCGGAAGGGGGACAGGGGTACCTGAAGCTTTCTTT. It translates to CASGRGTGVPEAFF. The chain carries TRBV5-1 and TRBJ1-1, with 10 bases identical to TRBD1. V shed 7 bases and J 6 bases; nucleotides not matched to a gene: 9. Germline CDR1 is SGHRS and CDR2 is YFSETQ. This CDR3 has 14 residues.

The rearrangement joins TRBV20-1 to TRBJ1-6; D not resolved. CDR3 length equals 13 residues. With 6 bases removed from V and 10 bases from J, the gap between germline ends came to 16 bases. Germline assignment: CDR1 DFQATT and CDR2 SNEGSKA (reference sequence). The CDR3 loop reads CSARGSSSSPLHF. DNA for the CDR3: TGCAGTGCCCGCGGAAGCTCAAGCTCACCCCTCCACTTT.

This clonotype was observed a handful of times. The rearrangement uses TRBV6-5 and TRBJ2-1; D remains unclear. V lost 4 bases and J lost 8, with 18 bases in between. CDR3 length equals 15 residues. Germline V gives CDR1 MNHEY, CDR2 SVGAGI. CDR3 residues: CASSFFAPPLDEQFF. The CDR3 nucleotides read TGTGCCAGCAGTTTTTTTGCGCCCCCTTTGGATGAGCAGTTCTTC.

This clonotype came up many times. This chain connects TRBV2 to TRBJ1-5, with TRBD1 matching over 10 bases. The CDR3 runs 13 residues. Losses at the gene ends were 9 bases for V and 2 bases for J; bases not matched to a gene: 1. CDR1 is SNHLY, CDR2 FYNNEI, per germline. The CDR3 sequence: CARGTGGNQPQHF. The CDR3 bases are TGTGCCAGGGGGACAGGGGGCAATCAGCCCCAGCATTTT. Supplemented by reference TRBV2 and TRBJ1-5, the full variable domain reads EPEVTQTPSHQVTQMGQEVILRCVPISNHLYFYWYRQILGQKVEFLVSFYNNEISEKSEIFDDQFSVERPDGSNFTLKIRSTKLEDSAMYFCARGTGGNQPQHFGDGTRLSIL.

In this sample, this clonotype turned up many times. CDR3 sequence (DNA): TGTGCCAGCAGTTACTCCCGAGAAGCGGGGGAAGGCTACACCTTC. Amino acid sequence: CASSYSREAGEGYTF. The rearrangement joins TRBV6-5 to TRBJ1-2; TRBD1 might be the D (5 bases). The germline gives CDR1 MNHEY, CDR2 SVGAGI. CDR3 length: 15 residues. V was trimmed by 0 bases and J by 8 bases, leaving 16 bases between them.

This clonotype was counted only a few times. The chain recombines TRBV5-6 with TRBJ2-3; perhaps TRBD2 as D (5 bases). CDR1 SGHDT and CDR2 YYEEEE come from the germline V gene. V lost 8 bases and J 4 bases, leaving 32 bases between the germline ends. The CDR3 covers 19 residues. For the CDR3, the DNA is TGTGCCAGTAGTCCAAACCGAAGGACTCTCATCCGAGATCCAGATACGCAGTATTTT. Protein: CASSPNRRTLIRDPDTQYF.

The chain's CDR3 is CASSYQTETYEQYF. The DNA of the CDR3 is TGTGCCAGCAGTTACCAGACTGAAACCTACGAGCAGTACTTC. The chain has TRBV6-9 and TRBJ2-7; unclear D gene. The ends were cut back, 3 bases at V and 2 bases at J, with 11 bases in the middle. The germline V gene encodes CDR1 MNHGY and CDR2 SVAAGI. CDR3 length: 14 amino acids.

There are many counts of this clonotype. The junction and the germline gene differ at one end; a read error may be behind it. The chain has TRBV10-3 and TRBJ2-1; 8 bases line up with TRBD2. The CDR3 length is 14 residues. Germline CDR1 ENHRY, CDR2 SYGVKD. Here the CDR3 reads CAISGSGTYNEQFF. In DNA form, the CDR3 reads TGTGCCATAAGTGGTAGCGGGACATACAATGAGCAGTTCTTC.

This clonotype was found many times. One end of the junction does not line up with germline, which may come from a read error. This chain joins TRBV7-7 and TRBJ2-3, with TRBD1 identical over 7 bases. Looked up from germline, CDR1 is SSHAT and CDR2 is FNYEAQ (reference sequence). The length of the CDR3 is 15 residues. The CDR3 reads CASSPTGLSTDTQYF. CDR3 coding DNA: TGTGCTAGCAGCCCGACAGGGCTTAGCACAGATACGCAGTATTTT.

Ten or more counts support this clonotype. The CDR3 region has the DNA TGCAGTGCTAGAGCCCGCTTGACTAGCGGGGGGGCTGATGAGCAGTTCTTC. This translates into CSARARLTSGGADEQFF. The rearrangement joins TRBV20-1 to TRBJ2-1; 14 bases line up with TRBD2. The CDR3 extends over 17 amino acids. V was clipped by 1 base and J by 8 bases; unmatched bases: 10. The germline gives CDR1 DFQATT, CDR2 SNEGSKA (reference sequence).

This clonotype was counted ten times or more. The chain has TRBV11-3 and TRBJ2-3; D might be TRBD1 or TRBD2, each matching 5 bases. The length of the CDR3 is 12 residues. The V gene's germline CDR1 is SGHNT and CDR2 YENEEA. V lost 6 bases, J lost 6 bases, and 10 bases lay in between. The chain's CDR3 is CASSRGRDTQYF. The CDR3 DNA sequence: TGTGCCAGCAGTCGGGGCCGGGATACGCAGTATTTT.

This clonotype occurred many times. CDR3 nucleotide sequence: TGTGCCTGGAACCGGGACCAGAACAATGAGCAGTTCTTC. Its translation is CAWNRDQNNEQFF. V gene TRBV30 combines with J gene TRBJ2-1; the D gene could be TRBD1 or TRBD2 (5 bases each). This CDR3 spans 13 amino acids. The V end was cut by 4 bases, the J end by 5 bases, with 12 bases between. Germline loops: CDR1 GTSNPN, CDR2 SVGIG (reference sequence).

This clonotype was recorded at least ten times. A much larger clone sits a single nucleotide away, making a read error possible. The chain combines TRBV13 with TRBJ2-3, with 7 bases that match TRBD1. With 0 bases clipped from V and 4 bases from J, the junction kept 1 base outside the gene matches. This CDR3 comprises 14 residues. CDR1 and CDR2 (germline): PRHDT, FYEKMQ (reference sequence). CDR3 in amino acids: CASSLGQGADTQYF. Here the CDR3 DNA reads TGTGCCAGCAGCTTAGGCCAGGGGGCAGATACGCAGTATTTT. Filled out from reference TRBV13 and TRBJ2-3, the complete variable domain reads AAGVIQSPRHLIKEKRETATLKCYPIPRHDTVYWYQQGPGQDPQFLISFYEKMQSDKGSIPDRFSAQQFSDYHSELNMSSLELGDSALYFCASSLGQGADTQYFGPGTRLTVL.

This clonotype was seen at least ten times. The rearrangement links TRBV2 to TRBJ2-7; tentative D call: TRBD1 (6 bases). V shed 8 bases and J shed 0 bases, with 17 bases lying between them. CDR3 length: 15 residues. CDR1 SNHLY and CDR2 FYNNEI come from the germline V gene. The CDR3 loop is CASSSGTTSSYEQYF. DNA of the CDR3: TGTGCCAGCTCTTCCGGGACAACCTCCTCCTACGAGCAGTACTTC.

This clonotype has at least ten counts. The V gene is TRBV5-8, the J gene TRBJ2-2; D unclear. CDR3 length equals 15 residues. Germline V gives CDR1 SGHTS, CDR2 YDEGEE. Trimming removed 0 bases from V and 5 bases from J, with 11 bases in between. The CDR3 loop reads CASSLAVLGTGELFF. The DNA for the CDR3 is TGTGCCAGCAGCTTGGCCGTCCTCGGGACCGGGGAGCTGTTTTTT.

This clonotype was seen more than once but under ten times. Possible read error: a much larger clone is one base away. CDR3 region: CASSPSDSLYTEALF. DNA for the CDR3: TGTGCCAGCTCACCTTCGGACAGCTTGTACACTGAAGCTCTCTTT. This sequence joins TRBV18 and TRBJ1-1; D is perhaps TRBD1 (6 bases). Germline V lookup: CDR1 KGHSH, CDR2 LQKENI. This CDR3 comprises 15 residues.

The chain joins TRBV12-3 or TRBV12-4 to TRBJ2-5, with 10 bases matching TRBD2. The CDR3 is made up of 15 amino acids. V gave up 3 bases and J gave up 7 bases; unmatched junction bases: 8. DNA of the CDR3: TGTGCCAGCAGTTTTTCAGCGGGGGGGCAACGGACCCAGTACTTC. It translates to CASSFSAGGQRTQYF.

At least ten counts were recorded for this clonotype. This chain joins TRBV27 and TRBJ2-2, with D maybe TRBD2 (6 bases). CDR1 MNHEY and CDR2 SMNVEV come from the germline V gene (reference sequence). The CDR3 has 16 residues. The ends were cut back, 0 bases at V and 2 bases at J, with 10 bases in the middle. The CDR3 loop is CASSLSFGGNTGELFF. The CDR3 coding sequence is TGTGCCAGCAGTTTATCGTTCGGGGGAAACACCGGGGAGCTGTTTTTT.

There are many counts of this clonotype. The chain employs TRBV12-3 or TRBV12-4 and TRBJ1-6, with 7 bases that match TRBD1. Losses at the gene ends were 5 bases for V and 6 bases for J; bases not matched to a gene: 4. CDR3 size: 14 residues. For the CDR3, the DNA is TGTGCCAGCAGTATAGGGGGCGGTAATTCACCCCTCCACTTT. As protein: CASSIGGGNSPLHF.

This clonotype was counted between two and nine times. V gene TRBV5-5 combines with J gene TRBJ1-2; D might be TRBD1 (5 bases). Per the germline V gene, CDR1 is SGHKS and CDR2 is YYEKEE (reference sequence). The CDR3 is made up of 14 amino acids. Trimming cost V 1 base and J 3 bases, with 10 bases left between them. The CDR3 bases are TGTGCCAGCAGCTTGAGACAGCTCTACTATGGCTACACCTTC. It yields the protein CASSLRQLYYGYTF.

This clonotype was recorded many times. V gene TRBV28 combines with J gene TRBJ1-5, with a weak D call TRBD1 (5 bases). CDR3 size: 14 residues. V lost 6 bases, J lost 5 bases, and 14 bases lay in between. Germline CDR1 reads MDHEN; CDR2 reads SYDVKM. The DNA for the CDR3 is TGTGCCAGCAGACCAAGGGACGGAGATCAGCCCCAGCATTTT. Protein product: CASRPRDGDQPQHF.

V usage is TRBV6-1 and J usage is TRBJ1-3; 8 positions agree with TRBD1. In germline, CDR1 is MNHNS, CDR2 SASEGT. V dropped 5 bases and J dropped 0; count of bases not matched to a gene: 3. The CDR3 sequence is 15 residues long. The CDR3 nucleotides are TGTGCCAGCAGTTTTCAGGGGGCCTCTGGAAACACCATATATTTT. Translated: CASSFQGASGNTIYF.

This clonotype occurred many times. This rearrangement joins TRBV20-1 to TRBJ1-1; 9 bases are shared with TRBD1. The CDR3 has 16 amino acids. The V gene's germline CDR1 is DFQATT and CDR2 SNEGSKA (reference sequence). With 4 bases clipped from V and 0 bases from J, the junction kept 9 bases outside the gene matches. CDR3 DNA: TGCAGTGCTAAGGAGGGACAGGGATTTGTGAACACTGAAGCTTTCTTT. It is translated as CSAKEGQGFVNTEAFF.

This clonotype was seen many times. The chain joins TRBV18 to TRBJ2-6; tentatively, D is TRBD1 (6 bases). CDR1 KGHSH and CDR2 LQKENI come from the germline V gene. V lost 5 bases and J lost 0, with 17 bases in between. The CDR3 contains 18 residues. CDR3: CASSGTGTQSSGANVLTF. In DNA form, the CDR3 reads TGTGCCAGCTCAGGGACCGGGACACAAAGCTCTGGGGCCAACGTCCTGACTTTC.

This clonotype has ten or more counts. This chain connects TRBV3-1 to TRBJ2-7, with D perhaps matching TRBD2 (6 bases). Germline V gives CDR1 LGHDT, CDR2 YNNKEL (reference sequence). The CDR3 is 15 amino acids. The V end was cut by 4 bases, the J end by 7 bases, with 20 bases between. CDR3 coding DNA: TGTGCCAGCAGCCCGAATCGAATCACACGGGGGGAGCAGTACTTC. This translates into CASSPNRITRGEQYF.

This clonotype was seen ten or more times. The chain employs TRBV7-9 and TRBJ1-1; D not certain. CDR1 and CDR2 (germline): SEHNR, FQNEAQ (reference sequence). This CDR3 has 15 residues. Between the trimmed V and J ends, which lost 5 bases and 5 bases, there was a span of 18 bases. CDR3 nucleotide sequence: TGTGCCAGCAGCCACTCGCCCGGGATGTCGACTGAAGCTTTCTTT. Its protein is CASSHSPGMSTEAFF.

The rearrangement uses TRBV6-1 and TRBJ1-5; weak D call: TRBD1 (5 bases). This CDR3 spans 13 amino acids. Trimming removed 10 bases at V and 7 bases at J, with 17 bases between. Looked up from germline, CDR1 is MNHNS and CDR2 is SASEGT. DNA of the CDR3: TGTGCCACCTTTCCTACAGGTGGGCAGCCCCAGCATTTT. This codes for CATFPTGGQPQHF.

This clonotype was counted many times. The gene calls are TRBV7-3 and TRBJ2-3; TRBD1 matches at 8 bases. Germline V gene sequence: CDR1 SGHTA, CDR2 FQGTGA. V lost 0 bases and J lost 6; bases outside the gene matches: 11. The CDR3 has 17 amino acids. The CDR3 loop reads CASSLTSGRGRGDTQYF. The CDR3 nucleotides read TGTGCCAGCAGCTTAACGTCGGGCAGGGGGCGCGGGGATACGCAGTATTTT.

With respect to this clonotype: A read error may be the cause here, since a much bigger clone is one base away. CDR3 sequence: CASRGPSVLHEQFF. For the CDR3, the DNA is TGTGCCAGCAGAGGCCCGTCGGTTTTGCATGAGCAGTTCTTC. This sequence joins TRBV12-3 or TRBV12-4 and TRBJ2-1; D unclear. The CDR3 is made up of 14 amino acids. The V gene lost 6 bases and the J gene lost 8 bases, with 17 bases spanning the gap.

This clonotype was seen repeatedly, ten times or more. V gene TRBV28 combines with J gene TRBJ2-1, with a tentative D call TRBD2 (6 bases). V was shortened by 6 bases and J by 0 bases, with 27 bases between the two germline ends. The CDR3 spans 20 residues. The germline gives CDR1 MDHEN, CDR2 SYDVKM. CDR3 DNA sequence: TGTGCCAGCAGCCACCCGTCAAGGACTATAAATCGAAGCTCCTACAATGAGCAGTTCTTC. Its translation: CASSHPSRTINRSSYNEQFF.